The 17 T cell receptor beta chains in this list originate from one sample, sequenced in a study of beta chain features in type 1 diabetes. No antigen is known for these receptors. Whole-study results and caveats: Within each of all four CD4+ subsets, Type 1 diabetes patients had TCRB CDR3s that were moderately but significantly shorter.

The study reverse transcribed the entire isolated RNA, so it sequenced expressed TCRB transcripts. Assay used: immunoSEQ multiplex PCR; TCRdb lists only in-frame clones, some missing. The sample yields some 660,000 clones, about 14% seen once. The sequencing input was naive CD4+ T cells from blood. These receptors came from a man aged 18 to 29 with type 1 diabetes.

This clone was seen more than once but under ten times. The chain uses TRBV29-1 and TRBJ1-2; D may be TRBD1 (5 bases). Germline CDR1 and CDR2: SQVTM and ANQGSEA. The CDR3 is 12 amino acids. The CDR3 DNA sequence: TGCGCGACAGCCGGGGTTAGGTATGGCTACACCTTC. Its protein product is CATAGVRYGYTF.

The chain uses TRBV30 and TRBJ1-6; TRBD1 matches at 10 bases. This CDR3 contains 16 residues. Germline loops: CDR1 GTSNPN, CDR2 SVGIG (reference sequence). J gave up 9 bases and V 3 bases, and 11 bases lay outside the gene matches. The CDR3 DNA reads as TGTGCCTGGAGAGCCGGGACAGGGGCGGCCGGTTCACCCCTCCACTTT. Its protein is CAWRAGTGAAGSPLHF.

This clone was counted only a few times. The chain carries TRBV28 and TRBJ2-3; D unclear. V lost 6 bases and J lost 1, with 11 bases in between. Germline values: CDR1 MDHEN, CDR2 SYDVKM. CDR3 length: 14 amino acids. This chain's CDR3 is CASRFIGGTDTQYF. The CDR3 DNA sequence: TGTGCCAGCAGATTTATTGGGGGCACAGATACGCAGTATTTT.

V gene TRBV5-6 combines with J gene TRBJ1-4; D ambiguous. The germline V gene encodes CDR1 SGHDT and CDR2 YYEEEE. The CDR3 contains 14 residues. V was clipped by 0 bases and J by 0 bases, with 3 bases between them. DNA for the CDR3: TGTGCCAGCAGCTTGGGGCCAACTAATGAAAAACTGTTTTTT. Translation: CASSLGPTNEKLFF.

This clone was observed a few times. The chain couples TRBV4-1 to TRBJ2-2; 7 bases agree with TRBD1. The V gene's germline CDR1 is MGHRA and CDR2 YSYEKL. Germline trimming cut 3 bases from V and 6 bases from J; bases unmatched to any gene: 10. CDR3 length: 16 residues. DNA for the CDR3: TGCGCCAGCAGCCAGAATTCCGGGACAGTCTCCGGGGAGCTGTTTTTT. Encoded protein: CASSQNSGTVSGELFF.

The CDR3, as DNA: TGTGCCAGCTCACCTGATAAGTGGGGCTACACCTTC. Protein: CASSPDKWGYTF. The chain links TRBV18 to TRBJ1-2; D is uncertain. V was cut by 3 bases and J by 8 bases, with 10 bases left in between. Germline lookup yields CDR1 KGHSH and CDR2 LQKENI. This CDR3 contains 12 residues.

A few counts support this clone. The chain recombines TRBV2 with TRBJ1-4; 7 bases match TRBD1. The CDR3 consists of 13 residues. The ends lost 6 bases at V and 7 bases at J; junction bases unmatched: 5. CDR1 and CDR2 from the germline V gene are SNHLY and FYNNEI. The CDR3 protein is CASSGQAVEKLFF. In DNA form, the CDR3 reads TGTGCCAGCAGCGGACAGGCAGTTGAAAAACTGTTTTTT.

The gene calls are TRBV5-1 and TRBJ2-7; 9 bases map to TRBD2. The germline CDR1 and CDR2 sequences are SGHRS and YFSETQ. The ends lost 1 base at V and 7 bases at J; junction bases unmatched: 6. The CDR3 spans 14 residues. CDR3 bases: TGCGCCAGCAGCTTGAGTAGCGGGGGAGGTGAGCAGTACTTC. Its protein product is CASSLSSGGGEQYF.

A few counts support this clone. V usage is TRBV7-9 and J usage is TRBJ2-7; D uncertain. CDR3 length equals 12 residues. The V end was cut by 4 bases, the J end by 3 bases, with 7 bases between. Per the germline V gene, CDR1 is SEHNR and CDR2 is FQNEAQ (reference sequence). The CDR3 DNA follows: TGTGCCAGCAGCTCGGACGGCTACGAGCAGTACTTC. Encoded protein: CASSSDGYEQYF.

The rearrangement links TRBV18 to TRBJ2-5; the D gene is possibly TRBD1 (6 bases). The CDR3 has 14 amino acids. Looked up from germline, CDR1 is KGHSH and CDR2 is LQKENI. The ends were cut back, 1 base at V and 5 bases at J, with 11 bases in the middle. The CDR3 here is CASSPQTGRETQYF. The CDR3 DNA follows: TGTGCCAGCTCACCACAGACAGGCAGGGAGACCCAGTACTTC.

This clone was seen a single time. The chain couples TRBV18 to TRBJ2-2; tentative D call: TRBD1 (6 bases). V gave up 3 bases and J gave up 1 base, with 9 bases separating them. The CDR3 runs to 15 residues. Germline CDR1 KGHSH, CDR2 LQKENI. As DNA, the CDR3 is TGTGCCAGCTCACCGCAGACAGGGAACACCGGGGAGCTGTTTTTT. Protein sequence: CASSPQTGNTGELFF.

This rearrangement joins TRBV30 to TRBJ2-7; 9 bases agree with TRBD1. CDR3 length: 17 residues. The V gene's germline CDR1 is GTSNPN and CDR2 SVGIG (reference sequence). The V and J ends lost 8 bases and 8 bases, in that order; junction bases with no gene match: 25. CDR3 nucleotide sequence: TGTGCCGGGTCAACAACGGGGCCGGGACAGGGACTGTACAAGCAGTACTTC. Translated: CAGSTTGPGQGLYKQYF.

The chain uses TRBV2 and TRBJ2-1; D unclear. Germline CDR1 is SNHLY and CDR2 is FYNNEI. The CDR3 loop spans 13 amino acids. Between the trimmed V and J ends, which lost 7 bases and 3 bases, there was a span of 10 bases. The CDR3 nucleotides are TGTGCCAGCATCGGGCTAGTCTACAATGAGCAGTTCTTC. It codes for CASIGLVYNEQFF.

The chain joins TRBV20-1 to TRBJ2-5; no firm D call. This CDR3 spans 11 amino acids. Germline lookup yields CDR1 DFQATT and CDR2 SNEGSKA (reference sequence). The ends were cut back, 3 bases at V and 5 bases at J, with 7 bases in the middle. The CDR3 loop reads CSARGYETQYF. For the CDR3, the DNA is TGCAGTGCTAGGGGATATGAGACCCAGTACTTC.

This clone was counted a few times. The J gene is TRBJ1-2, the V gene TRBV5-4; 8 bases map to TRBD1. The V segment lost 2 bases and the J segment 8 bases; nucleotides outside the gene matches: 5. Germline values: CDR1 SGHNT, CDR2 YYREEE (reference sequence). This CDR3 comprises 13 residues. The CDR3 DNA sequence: TGTGCCAGCAGCTTTGGACAGGGACAAGGCTACACCTTC. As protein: CASSFGQGQGYTF. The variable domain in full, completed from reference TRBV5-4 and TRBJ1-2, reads ETGVTQSPTHLIKTRGQQVTLRCSSQSGHNTVSWYQQALGQGPQFIFQYYREEENGRGNFPPRFSGLQFPNYSSELNVNALELDDSALYLCASSFGQGQGYTFGSGTRLTVV.

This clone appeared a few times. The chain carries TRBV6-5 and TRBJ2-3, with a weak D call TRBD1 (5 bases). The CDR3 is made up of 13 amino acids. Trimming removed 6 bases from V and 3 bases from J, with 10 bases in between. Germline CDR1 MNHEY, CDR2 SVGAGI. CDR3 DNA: TGTGCCAGCAGGGGTGCAGGGACAGATACGCAGTATTTT. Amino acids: CASRGAGTDTQYF.

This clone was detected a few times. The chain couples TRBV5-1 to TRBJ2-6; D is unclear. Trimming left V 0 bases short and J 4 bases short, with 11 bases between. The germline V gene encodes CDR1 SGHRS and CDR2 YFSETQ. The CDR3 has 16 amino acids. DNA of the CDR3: TGCGCCAGCAGCTTGGGTCTCTTGACCGGGGCCAACGTCCTGACTTTC. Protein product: CASSLGLLTGANVLTF.